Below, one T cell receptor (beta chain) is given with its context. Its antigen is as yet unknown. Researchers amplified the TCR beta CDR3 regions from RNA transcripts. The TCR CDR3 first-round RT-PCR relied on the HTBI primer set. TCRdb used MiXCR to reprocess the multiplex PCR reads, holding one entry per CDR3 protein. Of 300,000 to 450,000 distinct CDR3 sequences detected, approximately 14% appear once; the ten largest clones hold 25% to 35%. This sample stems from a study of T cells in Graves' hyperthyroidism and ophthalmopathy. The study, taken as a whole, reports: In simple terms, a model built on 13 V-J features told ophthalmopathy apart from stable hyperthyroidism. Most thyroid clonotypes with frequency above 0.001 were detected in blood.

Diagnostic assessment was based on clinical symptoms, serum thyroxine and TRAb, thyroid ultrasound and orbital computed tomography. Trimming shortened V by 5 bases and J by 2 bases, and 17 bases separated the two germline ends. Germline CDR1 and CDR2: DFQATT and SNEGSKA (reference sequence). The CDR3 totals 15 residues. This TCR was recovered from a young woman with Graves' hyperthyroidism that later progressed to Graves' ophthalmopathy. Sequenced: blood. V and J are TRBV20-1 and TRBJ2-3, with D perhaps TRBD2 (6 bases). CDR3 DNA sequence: TGCAGTGCTGGAGGGTTTTCGTGGAACACAGATACGCAGTATTTT. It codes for CSAGGFSWNTDTQYF.